This record looks at one TCR beta chain sequence and its context. Germline CDR1 and CDR2: SGHVS and FQNEAQ. This CDR3 is 15 amino acids long. The data originate from a study of T cells expressing NK-cell markers. Study information: TCR beta repertoires came from sorted CD3+CD56+NKG2C+, CD3+CD56+NKG2C- and CD3+CD56-NKG2C+ T cells. HCMV serostatus: most of the eight sequenced donors positive, one negative.

Scientists made TCR beta cDNA using 5'RACE template switching with UMIs. Using the 5' RACE reads, TCRdb records one entry per CDR3 protein without DNA. The sample has under 600,000 distinct CDR3 sequences; the top ten hold almost 1.5%. Sequences were obtained from blood T cells: a sorted CD56 or NKG2C T cell subset, CD4+ or CD8+ T cells, or bulk PBMC T cells (not recorded which). This TCR came from a woman between 50 and 59 years old in good health. The rearrangement links TRBV7-8 to TRBJ2-2; TCRdb proposes TRBD1, but this gene call is untestable without DNA. CDR3 amino acids: CASSLGTGATGELFF.